The 19 T cell receptor beta chains below come from one sample, sequenced in a study of shared clonotypes between healthy human individuals. The protocol was immunoSEQ multiplex PCR, while the TCRdb copy is restricted to in-frame clones and leaves out a portion. The sample has 1 million to 1.2 million clones; roughly 80% are singletons. Sequencing was done on a sample of memory CD4+ T cells from PBMCs. Documented subset: CD45RA-negative fraction. The source is a man aged 18 to 29 in good health. Some clones in this sample may be carry-over from other donors' samples.

The rearrangement links TRBV2 to TRBJ2-5; D is perhaps TRBD2 (6 bases). V was trimmed by 7 bases and J by 5 bases, leaving 17 bases between them. The CDR3 sequence is 14 residues long. In germline, CDR1 is SNHLY, CDR2 FYNNEI. CDR3 sequence: CASIPGLAAETQYF. DNA for the CDR3: TGTGCCAGCATCCCAGGGTTAGCGGCGGAGACCCAGTACTTC.

The genes are TRBV18 and TRBJ1-3, with 9 bases lining up with TRBD1. CDR1 is KGHSH, CDR2 LQKENI, per germline. Trimming took 4 bases from V and 1 from J; bases not matched to a gene: 5. The CDR3 is 16 residues long. The CDR3 DNA reads as TGTGCCAGCTCACAAGGACAGGGGAGGTCTGGAAACACCATATATTTT. This sequence encodes CASSQGQGRSGNTIYF.

This chain links TRBV18 with TRBJ2-1; 12 bases are shared with TRBD1. V shed 2 bases, J shed 8 bases, and the junction held 7 bases outside the gene matches. The CDR3 covers 16 residues. Per germline, CDR1 KGHSH and CDR2 LQKENI. The CDR3 spells CASSPKPGQGAYEQFF. In DNA form, the CDR3 reads TGTGCCAGCTCACCAAAGCCGGGACAGGGGGCTTATGAGCAGTTCTTC.

V is TRBV5-1 and J is TRBJ1-2, with 7 bases lining up with TRBD1. Germline trimming cut 4 bases from V and 6 bases from J; bases unmatched to any gene: 12. Looked up from germline, CDR1 is SGHRS and CDR2 is YFSETQ. This CDR3 region has 15 residues. The CDR3 DNA sequence: TGCGCCAGCAGCGGGTCGACAGGGTCTGGCGATGGCTACACCTTC. It specifies CASSGSTGSGDGYTF.

V and J are TRBV6-5 and TRBJ1-1; TRBD1 is a possible D gene (5 bases). The V gene lost 2 bases and the J gene lost 5 bases, with 12 bases spanning the gap. Per the germline V gene, CDR1 is MNHEY and CDR2 is SVGAGI. CDR3 length: 14 residues. The CDR3 DNA sequence: TGTGCCAGCAGTTACATGGGGGGTAGTACTGAAGCTTTCTTT. It is translated as CASSYMGGSTEAFF.

This chain links TRBV15 with TRBJ1-2, with TRBD1 as a possible D gene (6 bases). The CDR3 length is 15 residues. CDR1 LNHNV and CDR2 YYDKDF come from the germline V gene (reference sequence). V was cut by 3 bases and J by 2 bases, with 13 bases left in between. The CDR3: CATSRDRSMNYGYTF. CDR3 in DNA: TGTGCCACCAGCAGGGACAGATCGATGAACTATGGCTACACCTTC.

This clone was counted a few times. The chain employs TRBV2 and TRBJ1-2, with 9 bases aligning to TRBD1. This CDR3 has 14 amino acids. The junction had 5 bases not matched to a gene; V was cut back by 6 bases and J by 3 bases. Germline loops: CDR1 SNHLY, CDR2 FYNNEI. The CDR3 reads CASSRQGVDYGYTF. CDR3 nucleotide sequence: TGTGCCAGCAGCCGACAGGGGGTTGACTATGGCTACACCTTC.

The chain employs TRBV7-2 and TRBJ2-6; D ambiguous. CDR3 length equals 13 residues. Germline V gene lookup returns CDR1 SGHTA and CDR2 FQGNSA. Trimming took off 3 bases at V and 2 bases at J, with 2 bases between the two ends. CDR3 region: CASSFTGANVLTF. The CDR3 DNA is TGTGCCAGCAGCTTCACTGGGGCCAACGTCCTGACTTTC.

The chain links TRBV11-3 to TRBJ2-1; the match to TRBD2 covers 10 bases. Germline V lookup: CDR1 SGHNT, CDR2 YENEEA. J lost 7 bases, V lost 9 bases, and 6 bases had no gene match. This CDR3 is 13 amino acids long. The CDR3 DNA reads TGTGCCAGTTCGCGGGGACTAGCGAATGAGCAGTTCTTC. Translating gives CASSRGLANEQFF.

CDR3 nucleotides: TGTGCCAGCAGTTACGGGCAGACAGAAAAACTGTTTTTT. It encodes CASSYGQTEKLFF. The J gene is TRBJ1-4, the V gene TRBV6-5; D is ambiguous. The germline V gene has CDR1 MNHEY and CDR2 SVGAGI. This CDR3 has 13 residues. With 2 bases removed from V and 8 bases from J, the gap between germline ends came to 9 bases.

The chain couples TRBV7-9 to TRBJ1-4; D uncertain. Between the trimmed V and J ends, which lost 1 base and 9 bases, there was a span of 9 bases. The CDR3 has 13 amino acids. The germline gives CDR1 SEHNR, CDR2 FQNEAQ (reference sequence). CDR3 DNA: TGTGCCAGCAGCTTAGTCTCCGGACAAAAACTGTTTTTT. Translated, it gives CASSLVSGQKLFF.

The chain links TRBV7-2 to TRBJ2-1; a weak D match, TRBD2 (5 bases). Trimming cost V 1 base and J 13 bases, with 17 bases left between them. CDR1 and CDR2 from the germline V gene are SGHTA and FQGNSA. There are 14 residues in the CDR3. In DNA form, the CDR3 reads TGTGCCAGCAGCTTAGATACTAGTGTGGCGATCCAGTTCTTC. Translating it yields CASSLDTSVAIQFF.

The gene calls are TRBV7-6 and TRBJ2-2; TRBD2 matches at 7 bases. The trim removed 2 bases at V and 6 bases at J, leaving 3 bases unmatched. The CDR3 extends over 14 amino acids. Germline assignment: CDR1 SGHVS and CDR2 FNYEAQ. CDR3 bases: TGTGCCAGCAGCTTAATGGGGAGGGCCGGGGAGCTGTTTTTT. Translation gives CASSLMGRAGELFF.

The chain is built from TRBV6-1 and TRBJ2-5, with 8 nucleotides matching TRBD2. Per the germline V gene, CDR1 is MNHNS and CDR2 is SASEGT. V shed 7 bases and J 5 bases; nucleotides not matched to a gene: 9. The CDR3 runs to 14 residues. The CDR3 loop reads CASTGGLAVETQYF. The CDR3 DNA is TGTGCCAGCACCGGCGGACTAGCCGTGGAGACCCAGTACTTC.

In regard to this clone: Other DNA sequences in the same sample also yield this CDR3. This chain connects TRBV5-1 to TRBJ1-1; weak D call: TRBD1 (5 bases). V was shortened by 4 bases and J by 1 base, with 8 bases between the two germline ends. The germline gives CDR1 SGHRS, CDR2 YFSETQ. The CDR3 has 13 amino acids. CDR3 in amino acids: CASSLQENTEAFF. The CDR3 coding sequence is TGCGCCAGCAGCCTACAGGAGAACACTGAAGCTTTCTTT.

This sequence joins TRBV6-5 and TRBJ2-7; D is ambiguous. There are 15 residues in the CDR3. The V end was cut by 6 bases, the J end by 1 base, with 16 bases between. The germline V gene encodes CDR1 MNHEY and CDR2 SVGAGI. This chain's CDR3 is CASSLSSLGSYEQYF. The CDR3 coding sequence is TGTGCCAGCAGCCTTAGCTCTTTGGGATCCTACGAGCAGTACTTC.

The V and J genes are TRBV11-2 and TRBJ2-3; 13 nucleotides agree with TRBD2. CDR3 length equals 16 residues. The J segment lost 3 bases and the V segment lost 6 bases, leaving 6 bases of the junction unmatched. The V gene's germline CDR1 is SGHAT and CDR2 FQNNGV. The chain's CDR3 is CASSGTSGKITDTQYF. The CDR3 coding sequence is TGTGCCAGCAGTGGGACTAGCGGGAAGATAACAGATACGCAGTATTTT. The full variable domain, with the rest looked up from reference TRBV11-2 and TRBJ2-3, is EAGVAQSPRYKIIEKRQSVAFWCNPISGHATLYWYQQILGQGPKLLIQFQNNGVVDDSQLPKDRFSAERLKGVDSTLKIQPAKLEDSAVYLCASSGTSGKITDTQYFGPGTRLTVL.

With regard to this clone: One base away lies a much larger clone, so this may be a sequencing read error. This chain connects TRBV30 to TRBJ2-7; no definite D call. The CDR3 consists of 13 residues. Germline V gene lookup returns CDR1 GTSNPN and CDR2 SVGIG (reference sequence). Here the CDR3 DNA reads TGTGCCTGGAGTATGCCGGCGGAGCCGTTTGCGCACTTC. Its translation is CAWSMPAEPFAHF.

As for this clone: A much larger clone is a single base away; this may be a read error. The V call is TRBV25-1, the J call TRBJ1-4, with 10 nucleotides matching TRBD1. CDR3 length: 14 residues. CDR1 MGHDK and CDR2 SYGVNS come from the germline V gene. This CDR3 reads CANSVGTGDEKLFF. CDR3 DNA sequence: TGTGCCAACAGTGTCGGGACAGGGGATGAAAAACTGTTTTTT.